The next 18 T cell receptor beta chains were all read from a single sample in a study of blood T cell repertoires in COVID-19. Some clones are missing from TCRdb's copy, which holds only in-frame ones; the method was immunoSEQ multiplex PCR. This sample carries roughly 72,000 clones, about 90% of them seen once, and the ten largest clones take around 40%. The sample comprised peripheral blood. These receptor sequences come from a human donor in a cohort sampled during active COVID-19.

J is TRBJ1-1 and V is TRBV20-1; 9 positions agree with TRBD1. Germline CDR1 is DFQATT and CDR2 is SNEGSKA (reference sequence). The CDR3 has 15 residues. V lost 3 bases and J lost 4; bases outside the gene matches: 9. The CDR3 region is CSASDRGAGTTEAFF. In DNA, the CDR3 is TGCAGTGCTAGTGACAGGGGGGCGGGAACCACTGAAGCTTTCTTT.

The chain has TRBV7-8 and TRBJ2-7; D gene unclear. The CDR3 is 15 amino acids. The germline V gene has CDR1 SGHVS and CDR2 FQNEAQ. V dropped 2 bases and J dropped 6 bases, with 17 bases sitting between them. CDR3 residues: CASSLIVWAGGEQYF. CDR3 nucleotides: TGTGCCAGCAGCTTAATTGTCTGGGCAGGTGGCGAGCAGTACTTC.

This chain connects TRBV2 to TRBJ1-5; 7 bases are a match to TRBD1. Germline V gives CDR1 SNHLY, CDR2 FYNNEI. The CDR3 loop spans 14 amino acids. Trimming cost V 10 bases and J 4 bases; bases outside gene matches: 10. Here the CDR3 reads CATTRDSNNQPQHF. The CDR3 bases are TGTGCCACAACCCGGGACAGTAATAATCAGCCCCAGCATTTT.

This chain connects TRBV25-1 to TRBJ2-1; TRBD2 matches at 15 bases. From germline, CDR1 is MGHDK and CDR2 SYGVNS. The CDR3 is made up of 15 amino acids. The V segment lost 6 bases and the J segment 7 bases; nucleotides outside the gene matches: 4. CDR3 DNA sequence: TGTGCCAGCAGAGGGACTAGCGGGGGGAGGAATGAGCAGTTCTTC. This sequence encodes CASRGTSGGRNEQFF.

The rearrangement links TRBV2 to TRBJ1-3, with 9 bases fitting TRBD1. CDR1 and CDR2 (germline): SNHLY, FYNNEI. CDR3 length equals 14 residues. Unmatched junction bases numbered 4, after V lost 8 bases and J lost 2 bases. The CDR3 sequence: CASRDRVTGNTIYF. CDR3 nucleotide sequence: TGTGCCAGCCGGGACAGGGTAACTGGAAACACCATATATTTT. Drawing the rest from reference TRBV2 and TRBJ1-3, the complete variable domain is EPEVTQTPSHQVTQMGQEVILRCVPISNHLYFYWYRQILGQKVEFLVSFYNNEISEKSEIFDDQFSVERPDGSNFTLKIRSTKLEDSAMYFCASRDRVTGNTIYFGEGSWLTVV.

This rearrangement joins TRBV28 to TRBJ1-4; a possible D gene is TRBD1 (5 bases). This CDR3 region has 16 residues. The germline V and J ends were trimmed by 5 bases and 11 bases, with 24 bases remaining between them. Per germline, CDR1 MDHEN and CDR2 SYDVKM. The CDR3 DNA follows: TGTGCCAGCAGTCCACCATACAGGTCCCGGTTCAGGAAACTGTTTTTT. This translates into CASSPPYRSRFRKLFF.

V is TRBV15 and J is TRBJ2-7; 9 nucleotides line up with TRBD1. This CDR3 comprises 15 residues. The germline gives CDR1 LNHNV, CDR2 YYDKDF (reference sequence). The J segment lost 3 bases and the V segment lost 3 bases, leaving 6 bases of the junction unmatched. The CDR3 loop reads CATSSRTGEIYEQYF. Here the CDR3 DNA reads TGTGCCACCAGCAGCAGGACAGGGGAAATCTACGAGCAGTACTTC.

This clone has a single count. The chain uses TRBV3-1 (or the pseudogene TRBV3-2) and TRBJ1-1; a possible D gene is TRBD1 (5 bases). Germline lookup yields CDR1 LGHDT and CDR2 YNNKEL (reference sequence). The CDR3 sequence is 14 residues long. V lost 1 base to trimming and J lost 11 bases, with 17 bases between them. The CDR3 loop is CASSQVTGGVGAFF. Here the CDR3 DNA reads TGTGCCAGCAGCCAAGTTACGGGGGGAGTGGGTGCTTTCTTT.

V usage is TRBV3-1 (or the pseudogene TRBV3-2) and J usage is TRBJ2-2; D remains unclear. CDR3 length equals 16 residues. CDR1 and CDR2 from the germline V gene are LGHDT and YNNKEL (reference sequence). Trimming removed 3 bases from V and 0 bases from J, with 11 bases in between. The CDR3 region is CASSHLGFANTGELFF. The CDR3 DNA follows: TGTGCCAGCAGCCACCTAGGATTCGCGAACACCGGGGAGCTGTTTTTT.

This clone appeared a single time. The chain is built from TRBV5-8 and TRBJ1-6; D uncertain. This CDR3 region has 13 residues. Germline V gene lookup returns CDR1 SGHTS and CDR2 YDEGEE. V lost 1 base, J lost 8 bases, and 7 bases lay in between. This CDR3 is CASSLSGYSPLHF. The CDR3 coding sequence is TGTGCCAGCAGCTTGTCGGGTTATTCACCCCTCCACTTT.

This clone was counted ten times or more. The rearrangement links TRBV19 to TRBJ1-3, with D perhaps matching TRBD1 (6 bases). CDR3 length: 14 amino acids. CDR1 and CDR2 from the germline V gene are LNHDA and SQIVND (reference sequence). With 1 base removed from V and 8 bases from J, the gap between germline ends came to 12 bases. CDR3 amino acids: CASSIAGRGYTIYF. The CDR3 coding sequence is TGTGCCAGTAGTATAGCGGGCAGGGGATACACCATATATTTT.

The chain uses TRBV2 and TRBJ1-2; weak D call: TRBD1 (6 bases). This CDR3 region has 12 residues. Between the trimmed V and J ends, which lost 8 bases and 2 bases, there was a span of 9 bases. Germline values: CDR1 SNHLY, CDR2 FYNNEI. This chain's CDR3 is CASSQGNYGYTF. CDR3 nucleotides: TGTGCCAGCTCTCAGGGGAACTATGGCTACACCTTC.

The genes are TRBV6-6 and TRBJ1-1; tentative D call: TRBD1 (5 bases). V was trimmed by 7 bases and J by 5 bases, leaving 20 bases between them. The germline gives CDR1 MNHNY, CDR2 SVGAGI (reference sequence). This CDR3 is 15 amino acids long. The CDR3 reads CASTDSRGRWTEAFF. CDR3 nucleotide sequence: TGTGCCAGCACCGACAGTAGGGGAAGGTGGACTGAAGCTTTCTTT.

The rearrangement links TRBV11-2 to TRBJ2-1, with D possibly matching TRBD2 (6 bases). Looked up from germline, CDR1 is SGHAT and CDR2 is FQNNGV. The CDR3 is 12 residues long. V was trimmed by 0 bases and J by 9 bases, leaving 6 bases between them. The CDR3 DNA is TGTGCCAGCAGCTTAGAGGAGGGTGAGCAGTTCTTC. It is translated as CASSLEEGEQFF.

The chain uses TRBV18 and TRBJ1-6; D gene ambiguous. The CDR3 extends over 16 amino acids. Germline V lookup: CDR1 KGHSH, CDR2 LQKENI. V was clipped by 3 bases and J by 0 bases, with 9 bases between them. CDR3 sequence reads: CASSPEGSSYNSPLHF. The CDR3 DNA reads TGTGCCAGCTCACCGGAGGGAAGCTCCTATAATTCACCCCTCCACTTT.

The rearrangement links TRBV4-2 to TRBJ2-7; TRBD1 matches 7 bases. The germline CDR1 and CDR2 sequences are LGHNA and YNFKEQ. CDR3 size: 15 residues. J was trimmed by 4 bases and V by 4 bases; bases with no gene match: 10. The chain's CDR3 is CASSRRGRLEYEQYF. CDR3 in DNA: TGTGCCAGCAGCCGTAGGGGGCGATTAGAGTACGAGCAGTACTTC.

In its sample, this clone was seen once. In DNA form, the CDR3 reads TGTGCCAGCAGCGGGGCTAGCGGGGAATGGACAGATACGCAGTATTTT. Encoded protein: CASSGASGEWTDTQYF. V gene TRBV9 combines with J gene TRBJ2-3; TRBD2 matches 9 bases. The germline V gene has CDR1 SGDLS and CDR2 YYNGEE. V gave up 3 bases and J gave up 3 bases; unmatched junction bases: 8. The CDR3 is 16 residues long.

The V call is TRBV7-2, the J call TRBJ1-2, with 9 bases that match TRBD1. The CDR3 loop spans 16 amino acids. The J segment lost 4 bases and the V segment lost 5 bases, leaving 11 bases of the junction unmatched. CDR1 SGHTA and CDR2 FQGNSA come from the germline V gene. The CDR3 DNA reads TGTGCCAGCAGCCCACAGCTCACAGGGGGCGTCTATGGCTACACCTTC. This gives the protein CASSPQLTGGVYGYTF.